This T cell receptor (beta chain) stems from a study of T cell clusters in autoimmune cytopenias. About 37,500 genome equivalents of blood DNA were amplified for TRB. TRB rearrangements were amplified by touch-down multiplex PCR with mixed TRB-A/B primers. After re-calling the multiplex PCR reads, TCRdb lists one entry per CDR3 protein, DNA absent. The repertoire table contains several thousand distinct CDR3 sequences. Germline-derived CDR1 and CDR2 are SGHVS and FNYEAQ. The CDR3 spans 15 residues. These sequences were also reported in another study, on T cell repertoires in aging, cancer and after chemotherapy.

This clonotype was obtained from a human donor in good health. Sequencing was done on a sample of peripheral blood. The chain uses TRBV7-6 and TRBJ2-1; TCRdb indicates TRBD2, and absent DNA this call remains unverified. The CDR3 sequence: CASSLGGSRYNEQFF.